One TCR beta chain is described in this entry. Its antigen remains unknown. Trimming cost V 3 bases and J 12 bases, with 12 bases left between them. The CDR3 runs 12 residues. Germline V gives CDR1 MGHRA, CDR2 YSYEKL. Per individual, the PBMC samples numbered at least one pre-ART and at least two post-ART. This record comes from a study of long-term antiretroviral therapy in people with HIV. Overall study findings and caveats: HIV repertoires had narrower CDR3 length ranges than controls.

Samples were assayed with immunoSEQ v3.0 at survey level. Data came from immunoSEQ multiplex PCR; TCRdb stores just in-frame clones and leaves some out. The sample has tens of thousands of clones, over 90% seen once. This receptor was obtained from a man aged 35 to 55 with HIV. This chain joins TRBV4-1 and TRBJ2-1, with D maybe TRBD2 (6 bases). The material sequenced was unsorted PBMCs, taken 6.2 years after starting antiretroviral therapy. CDR3 in DNA: TGCGCCAGCAGCCAGGACTACGACACGCAGTTCTTC. Translating gives CASSQDYDTQFF.